Listed here are 23 T cell receptor beta chains from one sample, sequenced in a study of cytomegalovirus exposure and HLA in healthy donors listed by TCRdb under 2017. Libraries were built with the immunoSEQ multiplex PCR assay. For the multiplex PCR, a mixture combining 60 forward primers for TCR Vbeta segments and 13 reverse primers for TCR Jbeta segments was used. Not all clones reach the TCRdb copy of this immuneACCESS table, which keeps in-frame sequences only. Checked studies attribute under half of the gap to unresolved V genes and leave the rest unexplained. The sample contains roughly 150,000 clones, roughly 77% of them found a single time. Of the sample, about 10% falls within the top ten clones. Material: PBMCs. All receptors derive from a man younger than 30 in good health and CMV-seropositive.

The rearrangement joins TRBV19 to TRBJ2-3; 10 bases align to TRBD2. J gave up 4 bases and V 5 bases, and 9 bases lay outside the gene matches. The CDR3 length is 16 residues. Germline loops: CDR1 LNHDA, CDR2 SQIVND (reference sequence). The CDR3 sequence: CASSGVASGRADTQYF. For the CDR3, the DNA is TGTGCCAGTAGTGGGGTCGCTAGCGGGAGAGCAGATACGCAGTATTTT.

This clone appeared once. The chain joins TRBV5-4 to TRBJ2-3; 8 bases agree with TRBD2. In germline, CDR1 is SGHNT, CDR2 YYREEE (reference sequence). The CDR3 contains 15 residues. V was pared by 0 bases and J by 4 bases, with 4 bases of the junction left unmatched. The CDR3 here is CASSLGGREADTQYF. In DNA, the CDR3 is TGTGCCAGCAGCTTGGGGGGGCGGGAGGCAGATACGCAGTATTTT.

This clone came up once. The CDR3: CASFWHRGRGPEQYF. The CDR3 bases are TGTGCCAGCTTTTGGCACCGCGGGAGGGGCCCCGAGCAGTACTTC. This chain uses TRBV7-3 with TRBJ2-7; 9 bases align to TRBD2. The CDR3 runs 15 residues. The V segment lost 8 bases and the J segment 6 bases; nucleotides outside the gene matches: 14. CDR1 is SGHTA, CDR2 FQGTGA, per germline.

The V and J genes are TRBV6-5 and TRBJ1-5; D possibly corresponds to TRBD1 (5 bases). The V end was cut by 6 bases, the J end by 0 bases, with 12 bases between. The CDR3 is made up of 15 amino acids. From germline, CDR1 is MNHEY and CDR2 SVGAGI. CDR3 region: CASRKTDSSNQPQHF. CDR3 coding DNA: TGTGCCAGCAGAAAGACAGATAGTAGCAATCAGCCCCAGCATTTT.

The genes are TRBV28 and TRBJ2-2; no clear D. The length of the CDR3 is 17 residues. Germline CDR1 reads MDHEN; CDR2 reads SYDVKM. The germline V and J ends were trimmed by 3 bases and 0 bases, with 14 bases remaining between them. CDR3 bases: TGTGCCAGCAGTTTCCTCTATAGGAGTACGAACACCGGGGAGCTGTTTTTT. This codes for CASSFLYRSTNTGELFF. The full variable domain, rest sourced from reference TRBV28 and TRBJ2-2, is DVKVTQSSRYLVKRTGEKVFLECVQDMDHENMFWYRQDPGLGLRLIYFSYDVKMKEKGDIPEGYSVSREKKERFSLILESASTNQTSMYLCASSFLYRSTNTGELFFGEGSRLTVL.

The CDR3 DNA follows: TGTGCCAGCAGTTTCTCGACGGCGGGAGCTTACAATGAGCAGTTCTTC. This encodes CASSFSTAGAYNEQFF. The chain carries TRBV27 and TRBJ2-1; 7 positions match TRBD2. The junction had 9 bases not matched to a gene; V was cut back by 3 bases and J by 4 bases. Looked up from germline, CDR1 is MNHEY and CDR2 is SMNVEV (reference sequence). The CDR3 is 16 amino acids.

V is TRBV28 and J is TRBJ2-7; no reliable D call. Germline V gene data show CDR1 as MDHEN and CDR2 as SYDVKM. The CDR3 is 11 residues long. V was cut by 2 bases and J by 5 bases, with 4 bases left in between. In nucleotides, the CDR3 is TGTGCCAGCAGTTTACGGGACGAGCAGTACTTC. Its protein is CASSLRDEQYF.

The CDR3 sequence: CASSPLGLGDTEAFF. The CDR3 DNA follows: TGTGCCAGCTCACCATTGGGGCTAGGGGACACTGAAGCTTTCTTT. This chain links TRBV18 with TRBJ1-1, with D tentatively TRBD1 (5 bases). Trimming left V 2 bases short and J 3 bases short, with 13 bases between. The CDR3 contains 15 residues. In germline, CDR1 is KGHSH, CDR2 LQKENI.

J is TRBJ2-5 and V is TRBV14; weak D call: TRBD2 (6 bases). Germline V gives CDR1 SGHDN, CDR2 FVKESK. The CDR3 runs to 14 residues. Trimming cost V 1 base and J 5 bases, with 11 bases left between them. CDR3 region: CASSQAGVRETQYF. CDR3 DNA: TGTGCCAGCAGCCAAGCGGGGGTTCGGGAGACCCAGTACTTC.

The chain uses TRBV6-5 and TRBJ2-1; the D gene is possibly TRBD2 (6 bases). The CDR3 is 14 amino acids. The germline V and J ends were trimmed by 8 bases and 1 base, with 12 bases remaining between them. Germline CDR1 is MNHEY and CDR2 is SVGAGI. The CDR3 sequence: CASRIADSYNEQFF. The CDR3 bases are TGTGCCAGCCGGATAGCGGATTCCTACAATGAGCAGTTCTTC.

V and J are TRBV5-1 and TRBJ1-2; TRBD1 matches at 7 bases. Germline CDR1 and CDR2: SGHRS and YFSETQ. This CDR3 comprises 15 residues. Trimming cost V 1 base and J 5 bases; bases outside gene matches: 8. The DNA of the CDR3 is TGCGCCAGCAGCTTGAGTACCTCAGGGGGATATGGCTACACCTTC. It encodes CASSLSTSGGYGYTF.

The V gene is TRBV28, the J gene TRBJ2-2; tentative D call: TRBD2 (5 bases). This CDR3 spans 16 amino acids. V dropped 3 bases and J dropped 3 bases, with 14 bases sitting between them. Per germline, CDR1 MDHEN and CDR2 SYDVKM. The chain's CDR3 is CASSLLARRDTGELFF. CDR3 sequence (DNA): TGTGCCAGCAGTTTGCTAGCTAGAAGGGACACCGGGGAGCTGTTTTTT.

The V call is TRBV6-1, the J call TRBJ1-5; D perhaps matches TRBD1 (5 bases). The germline gives CDR1 MNHNS, CDR2 SASEGT. V was pared by 6 bases and J by 1 base, with 13 bases between. CDR3 length equals 15 residues. CDR3 sequence: CASRNSGWSNQPQHF. CDR3 coding DNA: TGTGCCAGCAGGAACTCAGGGTGGAGCAATCAGCCCCAGCATTTT.

This clone is a singleton in its sample. V gene TRBV7-9 combines with J gene TRBJ1-6; perhaps TRBD1 as D (5 bases). V lost 0 bases, J lost 9 bases, and 9 bases lay in between. CDR1 is SEHNR and CDR2 is FQNEAQ in the germline V gene (reference sequence). The CDR3 contains 14 residues. CDR3 DNA: TGTGCCAGCAGCTTAGCAGGGGATGGTTCACCCCTCCACTTT. Residues: CASSLAGDGSPLHF.

This clone showed up just a few times. The chain has TRBV15 and TRBJ2-3; tentatively, D is TRBD2 (5 bases). CDR1 and CDR2 from the germline V gene are LNHNV and YYDKDF (reference sequence). Trimming stripped 0 bases from V and 2 bases from J, with 12 bases between. This CDR3 is 16 amino acids long. This CDR3 is CATSRDSSGTTDTQYF. The CDR3 DNA reads TGTGCCACCAGCAGAGATTCGAGCGGAACCACAGATACGCAGTATTTT. The full variable domain, rest sourced from reference TRBV15 and TRBJ2-3, is DAMVIQNPRYQVTQFGKPVTLSCSQTLNHNVMYWYQQKSSQAPKLLFHYYDKDFNNEADTPDNFQSRRPNTSFCFLDIRSPGLGDTAMYLCATSRDSSGTTDTQYFGPGTRLTVL.

The chain uses TRBV4-1 and TRBJ1-5, with D maybe TRBD1 (5 bases). Germline V gene lookup returns CDR1 MGHRA and CDR2 YSYEKL. This CDR3 is 15 amino acids long. Deletions cut 1 base from V and 4 bases from J, with 11 bases between. The CDR3 spells CASSQVSTENQPQHF. The DNA of the CDR3 is TGCGCCAGCAGCCAAGTGTCGACAGAGAATCAGCCCCAGCATTTT.

This chain connects TRBV28 to TRBJ2-5; 8 nucleotides line up with TRBD2. Germline V CDR1 and CDR2: MDHEN, SYDVKM. The J segment lost 9 bases and the V segment lost 5 bases, leaving 23 bases of the junction unmatched. The CDR3 spans 18 residues. The CDR3 DNA follows: TGTGCCAGCAGTGGCACCTTCGGGCGGGAGGCTCCAAGATTGGCCCAGTACTTC. Its protein is CASSGTFGREAPRLAQYF.

The chain joins TRBV6-5 to TRBJ2-7; 8 nucleotides match TRBD1. V lost 6 bases, J lost 5 bases, and 9 bases stayed unmatched. This CDR3 is 14 amino acids long. CDR1 is MNHEY and CDR2 is SVGAGI in the germline V gene. The chain's CDR3 is CASSRTGSVHEQYF. The CDR3 region has the DNA TGTGCCAGCAGCCGGACAGGGTCGGTACACGAGCAGTACTTC.

This clone was observed at least ten times. This chain joins TRBV5-1 and TRBJ1-4; D unclear. Trimming left V 4 bases short and J 0 bases short, with 7 bases between. The CDR3 spans 14 residues. Germline CDR1 SGHRS, CDR2 YFSETQ. The CDR3 spells CASSAGTTNEKLFF. CDR3 DNA sequence: TGCGCCAGCAGCGCGGGAACAACTAATGAAAAACTGTTTTTT.

Only one count was recorded for this clone. The genes are TRBV25-1 and TRBJ2-2; 9 bases fit TRBD2. Per the germline V gene, CDR1 is MGHDK and CDR2 is SYGVNS. The CDR3 sequence is 16 residues long. V lost 2 bases and J lost 7; bases outside the gene matches: 8. The CDR3 loop reads CASSEGGLARDGELFF. The CDR3 DNA reads TGTGCCAGCAGTGAAGGAGGACTAGCGCGGGACGGGGAGCTGTTTTTT.

V usage is TRBV28 and J usage is TRBJ2-1; 7 bases line up with TRBD1. Unmatched junction bases numbered 11, after V lost 7 bases and J lost 8 bases. The CDR3 length is 14 residues. Germline CDR1 MDHEN, CDR2 SYDVKM. CDR3 loop: CASTKELTGDEQFF. The CDR3 region has the DNA TGTGCCAGCACAAAAGAACTAACAGGGGATGAGCAGTTCTTC.

The rearrangement uses TRBV6-1 and TRBJ2-1, with D perhaps matching TRBD1 or TRBD2 (6 bases each). Trimming stripped 6 bases from V and 10 bases from J, with 13 bases between. There are 12 residues in the CDR3. Per germline, CDR1 MNHNS and CDR2 SASEGT. CDR3 in amino acids: CASSEQGGEQFF. The CDR3 DNA is TGTGCCAGCAGCGAACAGGGAGGCGAGCAGTTCTTC.

As regards this clone: Relative to the germline gene, one junction end is altered; a read error may explain this. V is TRBV30 and J is TRBJ1-4; D is uncertain. Germline assignment: CDR1 GTSNPN and CDR2 SVGIG (reference sequence). CDR3 length: 13 amino acids. The CDR3 region has the DNA TGTGCCCGGAGTAGGGAGTCTAATGAAAAACTGTTTTTT. Residues: CARSRESNEKLFF. Full variable domain (outside the CDR3, taken from reference TRBV30 and TRBJ1-4): SQTIHQWPATLVQPVGSPLSLECTVEGTSNPNLYWYRQAAGRGLQLLFYSVGIGQISSEVPQNLSASRPQDRQFILSSKKLLLSDSGFYLCARSRESNEKLFFGSGTQLSVL.